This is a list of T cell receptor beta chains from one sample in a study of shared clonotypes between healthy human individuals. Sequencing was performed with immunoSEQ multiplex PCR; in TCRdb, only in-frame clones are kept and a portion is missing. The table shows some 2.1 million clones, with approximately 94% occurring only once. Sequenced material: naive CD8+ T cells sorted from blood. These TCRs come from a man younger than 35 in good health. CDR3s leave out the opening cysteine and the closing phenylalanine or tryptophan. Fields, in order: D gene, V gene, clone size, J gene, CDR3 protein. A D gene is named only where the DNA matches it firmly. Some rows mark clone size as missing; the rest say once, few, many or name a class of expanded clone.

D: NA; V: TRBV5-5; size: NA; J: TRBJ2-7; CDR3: ASSLEGTEQY
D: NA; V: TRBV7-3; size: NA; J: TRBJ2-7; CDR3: ASSLAAATYEQY
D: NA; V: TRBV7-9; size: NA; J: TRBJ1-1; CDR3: ASTSTTFWNTEAF
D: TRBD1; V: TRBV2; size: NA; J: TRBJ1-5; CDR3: ASSPGPGQGEYSNQPQH
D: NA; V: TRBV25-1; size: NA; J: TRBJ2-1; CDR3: ASSGWDEQF
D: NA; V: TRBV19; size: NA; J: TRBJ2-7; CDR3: ASSVTGGETYEQY
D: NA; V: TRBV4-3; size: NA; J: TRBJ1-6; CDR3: ASSQDGGNSPLH
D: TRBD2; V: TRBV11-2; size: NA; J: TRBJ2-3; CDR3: ASSLEGGGVPTDTQY
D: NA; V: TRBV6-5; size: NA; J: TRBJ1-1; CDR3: ASSYEGYGTEAF
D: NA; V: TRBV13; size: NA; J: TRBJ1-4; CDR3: ASSTSGGTALLGKLF
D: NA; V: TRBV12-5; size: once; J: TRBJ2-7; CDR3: ASGPGPPMSYEQY
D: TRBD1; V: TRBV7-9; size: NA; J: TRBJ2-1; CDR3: ASSPTTGQGLGEQF
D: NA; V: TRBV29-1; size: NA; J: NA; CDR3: SVAKVVRPFYEQY
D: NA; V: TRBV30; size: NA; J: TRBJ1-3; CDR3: AWSVQGGDTIY
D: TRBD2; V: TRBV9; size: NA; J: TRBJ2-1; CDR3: ASSVATGLAGVHNEQF
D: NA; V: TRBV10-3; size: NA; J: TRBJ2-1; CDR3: AISESSYNEQF
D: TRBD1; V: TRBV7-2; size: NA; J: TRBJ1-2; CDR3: ASSSPSHRGGSDYGYT
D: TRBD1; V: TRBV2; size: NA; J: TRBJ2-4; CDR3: ASSVIGTGAKNIQY
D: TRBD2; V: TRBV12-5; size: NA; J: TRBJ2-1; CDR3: ASGPTSGEYNEQF
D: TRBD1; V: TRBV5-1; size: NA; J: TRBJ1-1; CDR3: ASSLRGTGTGVNGGETEAF
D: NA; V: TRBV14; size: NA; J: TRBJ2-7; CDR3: ASSQGRNSYEQY
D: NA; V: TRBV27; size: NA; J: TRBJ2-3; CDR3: ASSLSIGGSDTQY
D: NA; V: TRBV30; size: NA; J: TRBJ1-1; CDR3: AWSRGRTNTEAF
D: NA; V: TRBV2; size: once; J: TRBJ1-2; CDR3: ASSEGAGGYT
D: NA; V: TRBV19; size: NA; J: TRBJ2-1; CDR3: ASSIDTEEEQF
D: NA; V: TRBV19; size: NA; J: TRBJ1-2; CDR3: ASSTTGGVDYWSYGYT
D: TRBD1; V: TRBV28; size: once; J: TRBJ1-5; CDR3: ASSVDRGGNQPQH
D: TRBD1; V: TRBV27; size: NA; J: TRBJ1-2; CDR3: ASSPGQGAAYGYT
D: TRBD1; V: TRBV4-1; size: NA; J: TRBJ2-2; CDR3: ASSQDLLDREDTGELF
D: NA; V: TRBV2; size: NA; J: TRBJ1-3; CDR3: ASSGGPRLSGNTIY
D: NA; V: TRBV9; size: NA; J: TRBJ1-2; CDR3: ASSVVPPALNGYT
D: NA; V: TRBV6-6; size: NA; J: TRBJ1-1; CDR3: ASSPQQPDAF
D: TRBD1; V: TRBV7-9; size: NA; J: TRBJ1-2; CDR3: ASSQAGTGSNYGYT
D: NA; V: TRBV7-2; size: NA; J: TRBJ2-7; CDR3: ASSSVREDYEQY
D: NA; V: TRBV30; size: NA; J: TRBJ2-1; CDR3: AWSYGRAYNEQF
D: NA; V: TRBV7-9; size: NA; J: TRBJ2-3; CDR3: ARDGGAMDTQY
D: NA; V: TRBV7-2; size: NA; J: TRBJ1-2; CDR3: ASSKGFEGGGYT
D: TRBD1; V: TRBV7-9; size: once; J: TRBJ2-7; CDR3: ASTPPGPGGSYEQY
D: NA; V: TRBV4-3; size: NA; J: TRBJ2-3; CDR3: ASSQDLPGGTDTQY
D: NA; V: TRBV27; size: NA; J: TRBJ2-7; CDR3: ASSLLGSEQY
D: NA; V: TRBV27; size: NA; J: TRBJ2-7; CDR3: ASSLSQGDYEQY
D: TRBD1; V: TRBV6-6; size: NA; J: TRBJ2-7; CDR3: ASSYMGTADYEQY
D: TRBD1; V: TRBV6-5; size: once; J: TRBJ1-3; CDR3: ASSSGTEAAGNTIY
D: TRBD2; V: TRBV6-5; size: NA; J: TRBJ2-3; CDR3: ASSTGTSLTDTQY
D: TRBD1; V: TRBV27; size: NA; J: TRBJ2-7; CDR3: ASSWAQGNSYEQY